The 20 T cell receptor beta chains below come from one sample, sequenced in a study of T cell responses to AZD1222 COVID-19 vaccine. Profiling relied on immunoSEQ multiplex PCR, and the TCRdb table lists in-frame clones only, not all of them. The profile shows about 120,000 clones, around nine tenths of them singletons. The specimen comprised peripheral blood, sampled on day 0 of AZD1222 vaccination. These TCRs come from an adult in good health.

The V call is TRBV7-9, the J call TRBJ1-1; D is ambiguous. The germline V gene encodes CDR1 SEHNR and CDR2 FQNEAQ (reference sequence). Deletions cut 5 bases from V and 1 base from J, with 11 bases between. The CDR3 contains 14 residues. The CDR3 region has the DNA TGTGCCAGCAGCCTTCTGACACCGAACACTGAAGCTTTCTTT. Amino acid sequence: CASSLLTPNTEAFF.

A single count supports this clone. V and J are TRBV29-1 and TRBJ2-6; 8 bases fit TRBD1. J gave up 2 bases and V 0 bases, and 15 bases lay outside the gene matches. The germline V gene encodes CDR1 SQVTM and CDR2 ANQGSEA. The CDR3 runs 20 residues. The CDR3 DNA reads as TGCAGCGTTGAAGACAACATGCGCGGACAGGGCCTAGCTGGGGCCAACGTCCTGACTTTC. Residues: CSVEDNMRGQGLAGANVLTF. The full variable domain, rest sourced from reference TRBV29-1 and TRBJ2-6, is SAVISQKPSRDICQRGTSLTIQCQVDSQVTMMFWYRQQPGQSLTLIATANQGSEATYESGFVIDKFPISRPNLTFSTLTVSNMSPEDSSIYLCSVEDNMRGQGLAGANVLTFGAGSRLTVL.

This chain joins TRBV6-2 or TRBV6-3 and TRBJ1-1, with a weak D call TRBD1 (6 bases). This CDR3 region has 15 residues. Trimming left V 5 bases short and J 5 bases short, with 18 bases between. Germline V gene lookup returns CDR1 MNHEY and CDR2 SVGEGT. CDR3 DNA: TGTGCCAGCAGTCGAAAGGGGGGCGCCTGGACTGAAGCTTTCTTT. Encoded protein: CASSRKGGAWTEAFF.

This rearrangement joins TRBV4-3 to TRBJ2-7; D possibly corresponds to TRBD1 (6 bases). The CDR3 is made up of 17 amino acids. Trimming removed 1 base from V and 1 base from J, with 17 bases in between. From germline, CDR1 is LGHNA and CDR2 YSLEER. As DNA, the CDR3 is TGCGCCAGCAGCCAAGCAATAAGTTCAGGGACATCCTACGAGCAGTACTTC. Translation gives CASSQAISSGTSYEQYF.

This sequence joins TRBV18 and TRBJ2-3; no reliable D call. The CDR3 sequence is 17 residues long. Trimming took off 1 base at V and 1 base at J, with 15 bases between the two ends. CDR1 and CDR2 (germline): KGHSH, LQKENI. CDR3 region: CASSPLVRLLGTDTQYF. The DNA of the CDR3 is TGTGCCAGCTCACCACTGGTACGGCTCTTGGGCACAGATACGCAGTATTTT.

J is TRBJ2-1 and V is TRBV6-6; 9 bases are a match to TRBD2. Trimming cost V 6 bases and J 0 bases; bases outside gene matches: 3. The CDR3 totals 15 residues. CDR1 MNHNY and CDR2 SVGAGI come from the germline V gene (reference sequence). In DNA form, the CDR3 reads TGTGCCAGCAGAAGTAGCGGGAGCTCCTACAATGAGCAGTTCTTC. It is translated as CASRSSGSSYNEQFF.

The J gene is TRBJ1-1, the V gene TRBV29-1; D unclear. Trimming took 4 bases from V and 3 from J, leaving 12 bases between them. There are 13 residues in the CDR3. Germline V CDR1 and CDR2: SQVTM, ANQGSEA. CDR3 nucleotide sequence: TGCAGCGTTGTAGTATTGGCGGACACTGAAGCTTTCTTT. Encoded protein: CSVVVLADTEAFF.

This clone showed up just a few times. The rearrangement uses TRBV19 and TRBJ2-1; 9 bases match TRBD2. V lost 4 bases, J lost 9 bases, and 10 bases stayed unmatched. This CDR3 region has 15 residues. Per germline, CDR1 LNHDA and CDR2 SQIVND (reference sequence). The CDR3 DNA is TGTGCCAGTAGTAGGCGGGAGGGCGGTCTTAGTGAGCAGTTCTTC. Translated: CASSRREGGLSEQFF.

There are a few counts of this clone. The V and J genes are TRBV13 and TRBJ1-1; no reliable D call. The V gene's germline CDR1 is PRHDT and CDR2 FYEKMQ (reference sequence). The V and J ends lost 5 bases and 0 bases respectively, with 16 bases between them. This CDR3 has 16 amino acids. The CDR3 DNA reads TGTGCCAGCAGCCCGATTACCACATGGGTGAACACTGAAGCTTTCTTT. It yields the protein CASSPITTWVNTEAFF.

The chain joins TRBV19 to TRBJ1-4; no definite D call. V was pared by 9 bases and J by 3 bases, with 11 bases between. Germline values: CDR1 LNHDA, CDR2 SQIVND (reference sequence). This CDR3 region has 13 residues. The CDR3 DNA follows: TGTGCCAGCCGACCCGAAGCTAATGAAAAACTGTTTTTT. Translation gives CASRPEANEKLFF.

The J gene is TRBJ1-1, the V gene TRBV6-5; tentative D call: TRBD1 (5 bases). CDR1 and CDR2 (germline): MNHEY, SVGAGI. Trimming pared 4 bases from V and 2 bases from J, leaving 14 bases between. The CDR3 is 15 residues long. In nucleotides, the CDR3 is TGTGCCAGCAGTTTGGGGACGGAGTCAAACACTGAAGCTTTCTTT. Translating it yields CASSLGTESNTEAFF.

The V call is TRBV7-8, the J call TRBJ1-1; TRBD1 matches at 10 bases. The J segment lost 0 bases and the V segment lost 0 bases, leaving 19 bases of the junction unmatched. This CDR3 contains 22 residues. Germline CDR1 and CDR2: SGHVS and FQNEAQ. CDR3 bases: TGTGCCAGCAGCTTAGCGCCAGGGACAGGGGAGGGATGGGTACTGATGAACACTGAAGCTTTCTTT. The encoded protein is CASSLAPGTGEGWVLMNTEAFF.

The chain combines TRBV5-1 with TRBJ2-1, with 7 bases matching TRBD1. Germline V gene sequence: CDR1 SGHRS, CDR2 YFSETQ. This CDR3 contains 14 residues. With 0 bases clipped from V and 3 bases from J, the junction kept 0 bases outside the gene matches. The CDR3 protein is CASSLGDSYNEQFF. The DNA of the CDR3 is TGCGCCAGCAGCTTGGGGGACAGCTACAATGAGCAGTTCTTC.

This chain joins TRBV19 and TRBJ1-2; D call uncertain. Germline lookup yields CDR1 LNHDA and CDR2 SQIVND (reference sequence). The CDR3 loop spans 14 amino acids. The germline V and J ends were trimmed by 2 bases and 2 bases, with 9 bases remaining between them. The CDR3 DNA follows: TGTGCCAGTAGTATAAGCGCAGGCAACTATGGCTACACCTTC. Its translation is CASSISAGNYGYTF.

The chain uses TRBV7-9 and TRBJ1-3, with D possibly being TRBD1 (5 bases). Per the germline V gene, CDR1 is SEHNR and CDR2 is FQNEAQ (reference sequence). There are 16 residues in the CDR3. Trimming took off 3 bases at V and 0 bases at J, with 12 bases between the two ends. The CDR3 here is CASSLEGPSSGNTIYF. In nucleotides, the CDR3 is TGTGCCAGCAGCTTGGAGGGGCCGAGCTCTGGAAACACCATATATTTT.

This sequence joins TRBV21-1 and TRBJ2-7; the table's D call TRBD2 went unverified against the DNA. TRBV21-1 is marked as a pseudogene. This CDR3 region has 16 residues. CDR3: CASKQRRAGALYEQYF. DNA of the CDR3: TGTGCCAGCAAACAGAGGAGAGCGGGGGCCCTATACGAGCAGTACTTC.

The gene calls are TRBV2 and TRBJ1-6; possible D gene TRBD1, 6 bases. Trimming left V 2 bases short and J 7 bases short, with 12 bases between. Germline V gene sequence: CDR1 SNHLY, CDR2 FYNNEI. The CDR3 loop spans 15 amino acids. In DNA form, the CDR3 reads TGTGCCAGCAGTGAACAGGGGAGGATGAATTCACCCCTCCACTTT. Translating gives CASSEQGRMNSPLHF.

This chain joins TRBV28 and TRBJ2-2, with TRBD2 matching over 8 bases. Trimming at V came to 10 bases and at J to 2 bases, leaving 6 bases not matched to a gene. The CDR3 is 14 residues long. CDR1 and CDR2 (germline): MDHEN, SYDVKM. As DNA, the CDR3 is TGTGCCACCTTAGCGGGACAAAACACCGGGGAGCTGTTTTTT. Protein product: CATLAGQNTGELFF.

This chain joins TRBV2 and TRBJ2-7, with 7 bases matching TRBD1. The CDR3 contains 14 residues. V was clipped by 8 bases and J by 0 bases; unmatched bases: 7. Germline V lookup: CDR1 SNHLY, CDR2 FYNNEI. The CDR3 region has the DNA TGTGCCAGCCGACAGGGATCCAGCTCCTACGAGCAGTACTTC. Its protein product is CASRQGSSSYEQYF.

The chain links TRBV6-1 to TRBJ1-1; D is ambiguous. The CDR3 runs to 13 residues. Germline V gene data show CDR1 as MNHNS and CDR2 as SASEGT. V lost 1 base, J lost 4 bases, and 7 bases lay in between. DNA for the CDR3: TGTGCCAGCAGTGAAGAGGTTGGCACTGAAGCTTTCTTT. Its translation: CASSEEVGTEAFF.